The clone carrying this T cell receptor (beta chain) has more than one count but fewer than ten. No antigen is known for it. V shed 1 base and J shed 7 bases, with 11 bases lying between them. CDR3 length: 13 amino acids. Germline loops: CDR1 SGHVS, CDR2 FNYEAQ. These data are taken from a study of cytomegalovirus exposure and HLA in healthy donors. General study points: In a later analysis, about 17,000 TCR beta sequences were associated with HLA alleles at 0.05 false discovery rate. About 90% or about 30% of the time was how often most TCR beta V segments were productive, according to an earlier analysis.

Researchers ran the PCR with 60 Vbeta and 13 Jbeta primers. Libraries were prepared by immunoSEQ multiplex PCR; TCRdb keeps only in-frame clonotypes and omits some of them. Among tens of thousands of clones listed, approximately 78% were seen once. The gene calls are TRBV7-6 and TRBJ2-7, with D maybe TRBD2 (5 bases). The sequence was collected from a woman in her thirties in good health and CMV-seronegative. The specimen sequenced was PBMCs. The CDR3 region is CASSLVREREQYF. DNA of the CDR3: TGTGCCAGCAGCTTAGTAAGGGAGCGGGAGCAGTACTTC.